This T cell receptor (beta chain) came from a study of T cell repertoires in cytomegalovirus infection. Study as a whole: Matching HLA type and CMV infection were both indicated by public TCR beta signatures.

Remarks on this clonotype: Its antigen is undetermined.

TCRdb reanalysed the reads using MiXCR and keeps one entry per CDR3 protein. The profile shows about 900,000 distinct CDR3 sequences, approximately 33% of them singletons. Findings of the study overall: HLA-C-restricted TCR beta clonotypes specific for CMV led the ex vivo response.

The V end lost 0 bases, the J end lost 4 bases, and 15 bases lay between the germline ends. The germline V gene has CDR1 DFQATT and CDR2 SNEGSKA (reference sequence). The CDR3 is 15 amino acids. This clonotype was obtained from a human donor in good health (CMV status not recorded). Some clones in this sample may be carry-over from other donors' samples. The chain joins TRBV20-1 to TRBJ1-1; D remains unclear. The material was cultured CD8+ T cells from PBMCs, obtained from culture after CMV antigen stimulation. The chain's CDR3 is CSAREPGPHGTEAFF. In DNA, the CDR3 is TGCAGTGCTAGAGAACCCGGCCCACATGGCACTGAAGCTTTCTTT.